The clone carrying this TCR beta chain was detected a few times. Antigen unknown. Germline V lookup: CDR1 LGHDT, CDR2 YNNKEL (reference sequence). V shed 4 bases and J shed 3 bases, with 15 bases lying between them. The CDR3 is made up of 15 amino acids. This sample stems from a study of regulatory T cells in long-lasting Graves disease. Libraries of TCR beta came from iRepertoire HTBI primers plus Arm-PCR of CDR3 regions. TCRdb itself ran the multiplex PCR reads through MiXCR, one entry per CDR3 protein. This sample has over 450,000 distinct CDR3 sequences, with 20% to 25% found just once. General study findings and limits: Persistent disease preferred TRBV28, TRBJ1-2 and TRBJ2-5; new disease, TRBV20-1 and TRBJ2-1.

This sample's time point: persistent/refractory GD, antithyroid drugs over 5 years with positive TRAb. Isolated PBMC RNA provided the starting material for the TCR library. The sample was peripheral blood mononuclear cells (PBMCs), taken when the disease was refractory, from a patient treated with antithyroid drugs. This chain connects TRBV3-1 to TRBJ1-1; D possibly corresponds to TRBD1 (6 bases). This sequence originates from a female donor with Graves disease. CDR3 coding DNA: TGTGCCAGCAGCCTAATTCCGGCAGGGGACACTGAAGCTTTCTTT. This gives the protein CASSLIPAGDTEAFF.